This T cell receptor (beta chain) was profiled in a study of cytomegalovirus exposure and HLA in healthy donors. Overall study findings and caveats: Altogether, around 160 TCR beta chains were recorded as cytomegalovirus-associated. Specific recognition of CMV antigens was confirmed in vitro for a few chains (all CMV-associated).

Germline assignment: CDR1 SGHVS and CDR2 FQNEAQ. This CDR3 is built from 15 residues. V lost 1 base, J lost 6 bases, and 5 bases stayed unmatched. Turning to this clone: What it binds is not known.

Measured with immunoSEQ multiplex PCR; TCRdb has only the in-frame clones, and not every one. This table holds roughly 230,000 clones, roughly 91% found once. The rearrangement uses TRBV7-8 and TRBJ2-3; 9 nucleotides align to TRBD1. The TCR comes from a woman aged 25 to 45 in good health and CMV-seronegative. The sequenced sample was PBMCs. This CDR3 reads CASSLGGQGLDTQYF. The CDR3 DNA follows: TGTGCCAGCAGCTTAGGGGGACAGGGTTTGGATACGCAGTATTTT. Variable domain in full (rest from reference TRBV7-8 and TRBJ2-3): GAGVSQSPRYKVAKRGQDVALRCDPISGHVSLFWYQQALGQGPEFLTYFQNEAQLDKSGLPSDRFFAERPEGSVSTLKIQRTQQEDSAVYLCASSLGGQGLDTQYFGPGTRLTVL.